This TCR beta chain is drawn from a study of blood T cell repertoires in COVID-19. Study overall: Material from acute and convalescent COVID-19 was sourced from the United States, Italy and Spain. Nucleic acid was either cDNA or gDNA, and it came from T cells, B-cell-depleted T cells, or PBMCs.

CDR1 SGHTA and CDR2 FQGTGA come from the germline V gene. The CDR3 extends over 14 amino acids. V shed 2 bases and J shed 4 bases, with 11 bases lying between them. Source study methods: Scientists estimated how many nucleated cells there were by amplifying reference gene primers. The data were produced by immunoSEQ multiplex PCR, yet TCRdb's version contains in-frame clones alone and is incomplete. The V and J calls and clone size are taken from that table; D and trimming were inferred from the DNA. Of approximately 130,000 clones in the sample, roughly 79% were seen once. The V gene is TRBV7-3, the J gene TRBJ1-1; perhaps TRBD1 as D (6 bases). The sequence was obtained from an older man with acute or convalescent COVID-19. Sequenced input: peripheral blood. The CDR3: CASSLAGAGTEAFF. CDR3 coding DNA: TGTGCCAGCAGCTTAGCGGGGGCCGGCACTGAAGCTTTCTTT.